Included here is one TCR beta chain sequence, with context. Its antigen is still unknown. The data were obtained in a study of cytomegalovirus exposure and HLA in healthy donors. General study findings and limits: Later on, an analysis showed TCR association rates differing by HLA locus, with DRB1 the most and HLA-C the fewest. In an earlier analysis, most TCR beta V segments were productive about 87% or about 30% of the time.

The PCR had 60 Vbeta and 13 Jbeta primers. This table comes from immunoSEQ multiplex PCR, and its TCRdb copy is limited to in-frame clones, with some not included. The sample lists roughly 100,000 clones, around three fifths seen once, with under 6% in the top ten. CDR1 is SGHRS and CDR2 is YFSETQ in the germline V gene. The V end lost 2 bases, the J end lost 2 bases, and 9 bases lay between the germline ends. CDR3 length: 14 amino acids. The chain links TRBV5-1 to TRBJ2-3; perhaps TRBD1 as D (5 bases). The sequence derives from a boy between 10 and 17 years old in good health and CMV-seropositive. The sample taken for sequencing was PBMCs. CDR3 in DNA: TGCGCCAGCAGCTTAGGGGATTCCACAGATACGCAGTATTTT. Encoded protein: CASSLGDSTDTQYF.